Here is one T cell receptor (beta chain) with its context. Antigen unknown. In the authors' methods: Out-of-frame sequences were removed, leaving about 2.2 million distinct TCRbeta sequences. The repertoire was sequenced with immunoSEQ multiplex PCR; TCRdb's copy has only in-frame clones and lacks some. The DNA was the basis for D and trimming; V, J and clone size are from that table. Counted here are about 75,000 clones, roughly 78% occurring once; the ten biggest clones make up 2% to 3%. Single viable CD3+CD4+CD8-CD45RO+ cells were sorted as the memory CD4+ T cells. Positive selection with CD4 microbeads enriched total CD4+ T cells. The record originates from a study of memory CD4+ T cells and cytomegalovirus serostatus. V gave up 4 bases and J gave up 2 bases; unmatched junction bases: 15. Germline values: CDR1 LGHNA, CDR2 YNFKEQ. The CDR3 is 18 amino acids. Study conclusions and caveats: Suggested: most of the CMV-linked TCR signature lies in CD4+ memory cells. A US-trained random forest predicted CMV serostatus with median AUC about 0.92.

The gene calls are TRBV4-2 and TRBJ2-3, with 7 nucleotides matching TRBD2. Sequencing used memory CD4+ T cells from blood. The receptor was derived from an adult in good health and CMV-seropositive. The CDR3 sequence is CASSRYLGREGNTDTQYF. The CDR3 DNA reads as TGTGCCAGCAGCCGATATTTGGGGAGGGAGGGAAACACAGATACGCAGTATTTT.